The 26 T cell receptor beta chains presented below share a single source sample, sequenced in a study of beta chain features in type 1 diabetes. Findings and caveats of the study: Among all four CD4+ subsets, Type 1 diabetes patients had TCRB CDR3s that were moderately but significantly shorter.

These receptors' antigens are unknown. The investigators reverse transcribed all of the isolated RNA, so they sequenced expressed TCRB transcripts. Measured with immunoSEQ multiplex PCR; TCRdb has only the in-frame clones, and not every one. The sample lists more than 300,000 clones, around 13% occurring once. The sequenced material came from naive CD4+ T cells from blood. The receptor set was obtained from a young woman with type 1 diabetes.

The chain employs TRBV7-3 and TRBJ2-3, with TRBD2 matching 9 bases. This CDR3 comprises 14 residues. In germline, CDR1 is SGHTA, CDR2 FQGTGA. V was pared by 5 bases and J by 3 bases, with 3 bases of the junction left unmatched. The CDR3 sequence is CASSRAGGTDTQYF. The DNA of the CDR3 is TGTGCCAGCAGCCGAGCGGGAGGAACAGATACGCAGTATTTT.

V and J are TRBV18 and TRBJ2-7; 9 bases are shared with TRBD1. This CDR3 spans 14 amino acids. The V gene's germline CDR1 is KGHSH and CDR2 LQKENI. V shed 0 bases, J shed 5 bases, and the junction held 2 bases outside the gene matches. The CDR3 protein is CASSPPGQGHEQYF. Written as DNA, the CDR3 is TGTGCCAGCTCACCACCGGGACAGGGCCACGAGCAGTACTTC.

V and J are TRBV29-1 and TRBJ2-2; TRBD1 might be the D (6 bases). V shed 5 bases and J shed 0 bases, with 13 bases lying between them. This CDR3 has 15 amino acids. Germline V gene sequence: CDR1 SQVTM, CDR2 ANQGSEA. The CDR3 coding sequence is TGCAGCGTTCTGTCAGGGGTCCCGAACACCGGGGAGCTGTTTTTT. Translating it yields CSVLSGVPNTGELFF.

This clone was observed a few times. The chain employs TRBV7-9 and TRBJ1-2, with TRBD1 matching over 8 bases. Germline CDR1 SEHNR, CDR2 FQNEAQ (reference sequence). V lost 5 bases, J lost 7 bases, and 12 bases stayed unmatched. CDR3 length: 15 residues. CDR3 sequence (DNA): TGTGCCAGCAGCCCCCAAGTCGGACAGGGAGCTGGCTACACCTTC. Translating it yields CASSPQVGQGAGYTF.

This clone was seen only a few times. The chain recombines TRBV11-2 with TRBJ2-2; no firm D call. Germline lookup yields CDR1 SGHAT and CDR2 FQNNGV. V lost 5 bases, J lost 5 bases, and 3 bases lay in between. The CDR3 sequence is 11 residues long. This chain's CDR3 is CASSHTGELFF. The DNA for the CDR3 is TGTGCCAGCAGCCATACCGGGGAGCTGTTTTTT.

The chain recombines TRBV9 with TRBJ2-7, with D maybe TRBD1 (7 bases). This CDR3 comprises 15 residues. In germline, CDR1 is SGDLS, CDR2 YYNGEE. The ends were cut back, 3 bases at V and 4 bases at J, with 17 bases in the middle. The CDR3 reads CASSDGRDRVYEQYF. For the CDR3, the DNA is TGTGCCAGCAGCGACGGGAGAGACAGGGTATACGAGCAGTACTTC.

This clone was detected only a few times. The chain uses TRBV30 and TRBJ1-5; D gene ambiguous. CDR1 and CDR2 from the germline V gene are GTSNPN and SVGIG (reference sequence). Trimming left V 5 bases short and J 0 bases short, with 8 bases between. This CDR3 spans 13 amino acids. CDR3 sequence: CAWEASSNQPQHF. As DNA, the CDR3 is TGTGCCTGGGAGGCGTCTAGCAATCAGCCCCAGCATTTT.

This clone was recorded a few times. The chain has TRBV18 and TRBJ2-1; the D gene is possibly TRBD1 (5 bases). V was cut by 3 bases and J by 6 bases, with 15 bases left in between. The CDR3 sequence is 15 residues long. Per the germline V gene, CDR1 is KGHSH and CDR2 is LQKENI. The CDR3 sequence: CASSPVVGVGNEQFF. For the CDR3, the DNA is TGTGCCAGCTCACCCGTGGTAGGGGTTGGCAATGAGCAGTTCTTC.

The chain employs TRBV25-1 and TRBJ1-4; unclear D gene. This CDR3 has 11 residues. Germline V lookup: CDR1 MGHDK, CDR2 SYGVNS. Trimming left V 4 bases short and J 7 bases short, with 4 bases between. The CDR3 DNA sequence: TGTGCCAGCAGTGCGAGTGAAAAACTGTTTTTT. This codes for CASSASEKLFF.

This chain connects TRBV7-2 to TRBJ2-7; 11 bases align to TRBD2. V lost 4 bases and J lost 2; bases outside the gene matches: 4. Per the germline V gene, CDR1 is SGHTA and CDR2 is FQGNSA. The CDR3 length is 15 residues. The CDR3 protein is CASSSELAGAYEQYF. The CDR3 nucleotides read TGTGCCAGCAGCTCCGAACTAGCGGGAGCCTACGAGCAGTACTTC.

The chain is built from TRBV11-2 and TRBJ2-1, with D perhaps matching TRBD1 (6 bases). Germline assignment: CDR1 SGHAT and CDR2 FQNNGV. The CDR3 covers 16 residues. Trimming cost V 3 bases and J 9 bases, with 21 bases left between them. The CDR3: CASSFGSRQGSGEQFF. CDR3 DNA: TGTGCCAGCAGCTTTGGGTCTCGGCAGGGGAGCGGTGAGCAGTTCTTC.

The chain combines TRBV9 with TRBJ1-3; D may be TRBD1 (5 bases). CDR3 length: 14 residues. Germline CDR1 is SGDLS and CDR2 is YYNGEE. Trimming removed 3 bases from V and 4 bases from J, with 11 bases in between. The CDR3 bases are TGTGCCAGCAGCGCGCGGACAACGGGAAACACCATATATTTT. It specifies CASSARTTGNTIYF.

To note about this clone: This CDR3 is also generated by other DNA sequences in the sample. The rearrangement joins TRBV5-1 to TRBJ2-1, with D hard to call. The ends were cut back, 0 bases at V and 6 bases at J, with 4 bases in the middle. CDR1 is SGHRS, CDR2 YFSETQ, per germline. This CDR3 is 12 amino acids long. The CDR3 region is CASSLAVNEQFF. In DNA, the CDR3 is TGCGCCAGCAGCTTGGCGGTCAATGAGCAGTTCTTC.

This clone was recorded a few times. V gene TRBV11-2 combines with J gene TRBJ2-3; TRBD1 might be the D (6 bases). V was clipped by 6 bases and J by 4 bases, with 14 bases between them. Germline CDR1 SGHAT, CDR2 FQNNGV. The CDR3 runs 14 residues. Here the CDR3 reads CASRHAGVPDTQYF. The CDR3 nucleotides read TGTGCCAGCAGACACGCAGGGGTTCCAGATACGCAGTATTTT.

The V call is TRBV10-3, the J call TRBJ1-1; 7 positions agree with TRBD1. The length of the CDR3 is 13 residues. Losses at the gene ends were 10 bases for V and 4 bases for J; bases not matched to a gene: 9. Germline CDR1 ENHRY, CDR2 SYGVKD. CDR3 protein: CATRQGVSTEAFF. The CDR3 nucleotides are TGTGCCACCCGACAGGGAGTTAGCACTGAAGCTTTCTTT.

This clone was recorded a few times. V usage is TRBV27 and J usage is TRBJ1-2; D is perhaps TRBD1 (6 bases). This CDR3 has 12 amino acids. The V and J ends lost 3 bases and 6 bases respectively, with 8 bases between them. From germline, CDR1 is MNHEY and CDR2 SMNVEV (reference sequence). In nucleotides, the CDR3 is TGTGCCAGCAGTTTTTCAGGGGATGGCTACACCTTC. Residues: CASSFSGDGYTF.

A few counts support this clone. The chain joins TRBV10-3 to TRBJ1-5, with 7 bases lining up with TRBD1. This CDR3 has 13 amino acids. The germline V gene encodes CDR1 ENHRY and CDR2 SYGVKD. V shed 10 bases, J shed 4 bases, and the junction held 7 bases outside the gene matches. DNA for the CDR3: TGTGCCACCGAACAGGGGCGGAATCAGCCCCAGCATTTT. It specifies CATEQGRNQPQHF.

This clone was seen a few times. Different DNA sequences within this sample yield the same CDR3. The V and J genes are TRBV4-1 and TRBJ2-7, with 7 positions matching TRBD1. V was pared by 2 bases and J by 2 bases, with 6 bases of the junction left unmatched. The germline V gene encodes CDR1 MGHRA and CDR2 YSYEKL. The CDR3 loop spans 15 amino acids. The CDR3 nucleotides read TGCGCCAGCAGCCAACCGGGACAGCGAACCTACGAGCAGTACTTC. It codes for CASSQPGQRTYEQYF.

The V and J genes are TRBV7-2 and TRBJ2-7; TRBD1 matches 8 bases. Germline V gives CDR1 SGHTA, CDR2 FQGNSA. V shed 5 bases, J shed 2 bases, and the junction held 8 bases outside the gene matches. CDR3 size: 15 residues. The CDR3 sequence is CASSPGTGDPYEQYF. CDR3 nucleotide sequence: TGTGCCAGCAGCCCCGGGACAGGCGATCCCTACGAGCAGTACTTC.

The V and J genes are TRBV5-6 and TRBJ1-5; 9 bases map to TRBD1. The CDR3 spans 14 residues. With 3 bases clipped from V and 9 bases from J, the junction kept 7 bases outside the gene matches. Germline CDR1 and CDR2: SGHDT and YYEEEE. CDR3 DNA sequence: TGTGCCAGCAGCTCTGGACAGGGGCGCGGGCCCCAGCATTTT. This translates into CASSSGQGRGPQHF.

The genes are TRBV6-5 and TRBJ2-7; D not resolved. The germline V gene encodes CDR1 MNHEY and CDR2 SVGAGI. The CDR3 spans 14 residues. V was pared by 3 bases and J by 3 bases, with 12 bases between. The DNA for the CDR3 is TGTGCCAGCAGTTATGGCGGCAGAGTCTACGAGCAGTACTTC. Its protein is CASSYGGRVYEQYF.

CDR3 bases: TGTGCCAGCAGCCCGAGACAGGGGAGGGGAAGACAAGAGACCCAGTACTTC. Amino acids: CASSPRQGRGRQETQYF. The chain couples TRBV7-2 to TRBJ2-5, with D possibly being TRBD1 (8 bases). Trimming pared 5 bases from V and 2 bases from J, leaving 21 bases between. The V gene's germline CDR1 is SGHTA and CDR2 FQGNSA. The CDR3 is made up of 17 amino acids.

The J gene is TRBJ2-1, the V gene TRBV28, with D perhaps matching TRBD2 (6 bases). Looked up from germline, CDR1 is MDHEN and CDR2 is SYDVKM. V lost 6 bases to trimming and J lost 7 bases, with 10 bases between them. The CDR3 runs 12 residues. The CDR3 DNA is TGTGCCAGCAGACCGGAGGGTAATGAGCAGTTCTTC. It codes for CASRPEGNEQFF.

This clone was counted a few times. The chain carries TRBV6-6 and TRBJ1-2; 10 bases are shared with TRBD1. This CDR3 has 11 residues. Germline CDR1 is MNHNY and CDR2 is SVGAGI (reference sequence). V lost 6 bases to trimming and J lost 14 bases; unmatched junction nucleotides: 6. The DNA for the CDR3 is TGTGCCAGCAGCTCCGGGACAGGGGCTACCTTC. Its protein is CASSSGTGATF.

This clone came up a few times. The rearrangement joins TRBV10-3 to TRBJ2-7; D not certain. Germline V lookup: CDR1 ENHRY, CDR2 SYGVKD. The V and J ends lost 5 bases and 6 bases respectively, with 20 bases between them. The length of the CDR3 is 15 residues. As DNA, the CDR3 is TGTGCCATCAGTACAAGGAGAGAATCCTCCGCCGAGCAGTACTTC. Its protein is CAISTRRESSAEQYF.

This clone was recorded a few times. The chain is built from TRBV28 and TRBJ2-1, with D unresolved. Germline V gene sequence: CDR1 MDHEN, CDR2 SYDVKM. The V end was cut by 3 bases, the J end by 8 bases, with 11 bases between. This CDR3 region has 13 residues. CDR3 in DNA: TGTGCCAGCAGTTTTCCCCCAGCGTATGAGCAGTTCTTC. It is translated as CASSFPPAYEQFF.